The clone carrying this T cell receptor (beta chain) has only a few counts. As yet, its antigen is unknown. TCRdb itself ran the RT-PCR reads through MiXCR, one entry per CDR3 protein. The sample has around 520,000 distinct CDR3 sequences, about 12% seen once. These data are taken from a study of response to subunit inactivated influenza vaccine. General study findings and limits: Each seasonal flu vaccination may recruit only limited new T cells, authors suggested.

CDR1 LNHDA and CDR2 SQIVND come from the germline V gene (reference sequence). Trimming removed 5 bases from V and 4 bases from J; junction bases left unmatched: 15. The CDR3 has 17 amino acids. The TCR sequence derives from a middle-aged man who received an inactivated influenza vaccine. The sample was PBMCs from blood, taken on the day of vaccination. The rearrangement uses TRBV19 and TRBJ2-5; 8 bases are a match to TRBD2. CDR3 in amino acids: CASSPGTPGTRGETQYF. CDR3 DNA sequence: TGTGCCAGTAGTCCCGGGACACCCGGGACTAGAGGAGAGACCCAGTACTTC.